The rows below give T cell receptor beta chains drawn from one sample of a study of blood T cell repertoires in COVID-19. Only in-frame clones appear in the TCRdb table, and some are missing; sequencing was by immunoSEQ multiplex PCR. The repertoire consists of roughly 140,000 clones, with approximately 87% occurring once and the leading ten covering about 10%. Sequenced sample: PBMCs or T cells enriched from blood (not recorded which). These receptors originate from a man aged 55 to 70 who had recovered from COVID-19. Each CDR3 is given with its conserved first and last residue. The D gene is left open where the match is weak. Size is omitted from some rows. Given values are once, few, many or a class for expanded clones.

NA	TRBV6-2/TRBV6-3	NA	TRBJ1-5	TGTGCCAGCAGTTATTGGGGCAATCCCCAGCATTTT	CASSYWGNPQHF
TRBD1	TRBV6-5	NA	TRBJ2-7	TGTGCCAGCAGCCGGGACAGGGTCTCCTACGAGCAGTACTTC	CASSRDRVSYEQYF
NA	TRBV11-3	NA	TRBJ2-1	TGTGCCAGCAGCCTCGTATTCGGTAGTGAGCAGTTCTTC	CASSLVFGSEQFF
TRBD1	TRBV10-2	NA	TRBJ1-2	TGCGCCAGCAGTGAGACGACAGGGACTGATGGCTACACCTTC	CASSETTGTDGYTF
TRBD2	TRBV24-1	few	TRBJ2-1	TGTGCCACCAGTGATTTCACGACTAGCGGGAGAGGTAATGAGCAGTTCTTC	CATSDFTTSGRGNEQFF
TRBD2	TRBV7-8	NA	TRBJ2-4	TGTGCCAGCAGCCCCAAAGCGGGGGGATCGGCCAAAAACATTCAGTACTTC	CASSPKAGGSAKNIQYF
NA	TRBV13	few	TRBJ2-7	TGTGCCAGCAGCTTAGTGGGCAGGTTCGAGCAGTACTTC	CASSLVGRFEQYF
TRBD2	TRBV7-9	NA	TRBJ2-7	TGTGCCGGGGGGGAGATGGCGCAGTACTTC	CAGGEMAQYF
NA	TRBV18	NA	TRBJ2-7	TGTGCCAGCTCACCGCCCGGGAGCTACGAGCAGTACTTC	CASSPPGSYEQYF
NA	TRBV12-3/TRBV12-4	NA	TRBJ1-2	TGTGCCAGCAGTTTTAGGTCGGCAGGGGAAAGCTTC	CASSFRSAGESF
TRBD2	TRBV15	NA	TRBJ2-5	TGTGCCACCAGCAGAGATTGGGGGGGATTGGATGAGACCCAGTACTTC	CATSRDWGGLDETQYF
NA	TRBV7-9	NA	TRBJ2-1	TGTGCCAGCAGCTTAGTTGGGGCAAATGAGCAGTTCTTC	CASSLVGANEQFF
NA	TRBV5-1	once	TRBJ2-1	TGCGCCAGCAGCTTGCAGTCCGCCTTGGACAATGAGCAGTTCTTC	CASSLQSALDNEQFF
NA	TRBV5-6	NA	TRBJ1-4	TGTGCCAGCAGCTTGTCCCCCACAGGGACAACTAATGAAAAACTGTTTTTT	CASSLSPTGTTNEKLFF
TRBD1	TRBV6-5	NA	TRBJ2-7	TGTGCCAGCAGTCAGGGGGACAGCTCCTACGAGCAGTACTTC	CASSQGDSSYEQYF
TRBD2	TRBV3-1/TRBV3-2	NA	TRBJ2-7	TGTGCCAGCAGCCAAGGGCGGGGGTGGTCCCACGAGCAGTACTTC	CASSQGRGWSHEQYF